This entry is about one T cell receptor beta chain. The data stem from a study of T cell responses to AZD1222 COVID-19 vaccine. Assay used: immunoSEQ multiplex PCR; TCRdb lists only in-frame clones, some missing. The profile shows about 150,000 clones, 80% to 95% of them singletons. The V and J ends lost 3 bases and 1 base respectively, with 6 bases between them. This CDR3 comprises 13 residues. The receptor's source is an adult who received the AZD1222 COVID-19 vaccine. This specimen consisted of peripheral blood, obtained 28 days after the second AZD1222 dose. This rearrangement joins TRBV12-3 or TRBV12-4 to TRBJ1-1; no clear D. Written as DNA, the CDR3 is TGTGCCAGCAGTTTGTTGTCGAACACTGAAGCTTTCTTT. It codes for CASSLLSNTEAFF.